One and the same sample provided the 5 T cell receptor beta chains below, sequenced in a study of quantifying T cell responses using KT2 cells (dated by TCRdb to 2017 to 2019). Study-wide context: RNA was DNase-treated and reverse transcribed with TCR alpha and beta constant-region primers, mostly using SuperScript III.

Preparation of the library involved UMI-ligation and nested PCR. Sequencing instrument: Illumina MiSeq. A single-stranded oligonucleotide bearing the Illumina SP2 sequence and a UMI was ligated to the 3' end of the cDNA with T4 RNA ligase 1. PCR1 used 4 to 5 cycles (98 degrees C 15 s, 69 degrees C 30 s, 72 degrees C 40 s), and the beta primer was an equimolar mix of RC1.1 and RC1.2 that covered TRBC1 and TRBC2. Through fastp at Q25 and MiXCR, TCRdb rebuilt clones from the public reads, retaining in-frame beta chains. Under each unique CDR3 protein, matching rows form one entry showing the most common genes and DNA. The sample has tens of thousands of distinct CDR3 sequences on record, approximately 13% of them singletons. The biggest ten clones account for under 10% of the sample. The sequenced sample consisted of PBMCs spiked with cells of the T cell clone KT2. The receptors were gathered from a human donor.

The chain combines TRBV20-1 with TRBJ2-3, with 8 bases that match TRBD2. The germline V gene has CDR1 DFQATT and CDR2 SNEGSKA (reference sequence). The CDR3 is made up of 14 amino acids. V lost 3 bases and J lost 0; bases outside the gene matches: 2. The CDR3 coding sequence is TGCAGTGCTAGGAGCGGGGGAAGCACAGATACGCAGTATTTT. Translating it yields CSARSGGSTDTQYF.

The chain joins TRBV6-5 to TRBJ1-2; D is uncertain. Trimming shortened V by 0 bases and J by 4 bases, and 9 bases separated the two germline ends. Germline V gene data show CDR1 as MNHEY and CDR2 as SVGAGI. The CDR3 spans 14 residues. CDR3 sequence: CASSYSRLAYGYTF. CDR3 nucleotide sequence: TGTGCCAGCAGTTACTCTCGCCTGGCCTATGGCTACACCTTC.

This clonotype was counted only a few times. This chain links TRBV12-3 or TRBV12-4 with TRBJ2-2; possible D gene TRBD1, 5 bases. The V end lost 1 base, the J end lost 6 bases, and 6 bases lay between the germline ends. The CDR3 has 13 residues. CDR3 amino acids: CASSLVGPGELFF. In DNA, the CDR3 is TGTGCCAGCAGTTTAGTGGGGCCCGGGGAGCTGTTTTTT.

V usage is TRBV7-9 and J usage is TRBJ1-1; D possibly corresponds to TRBD1 (5 bases). The V end lost 5 bases, the J end lost 1 base, and 11 bases lay between the germline ends. CDR3 length equals 14 residues. Germline V gives CDR1 SEHNR, CDR2 FQNEAQ (reference sequence). CDR3 in amino acids: CASSLTTANTEAFF. CDR3 DNA sequence: TGTGCCAGCAGCCTAACGACAGCGAACACTGAAGCTTTCTTT. Complete variable domain (other parts from reference TRBV7-9 and TRBJ1-1): DTGVSQNPRHKITKRGQNVTFRCDPISEHNRLYWYRQTLGQGPEFLTYFQNEAQLEKSRLLSDRFSAERPKGSFSTLEIQRTEQGDSAMYLCASSLTTANTEAFFGQGTRLTVV.

The V gene is TRBV12-3 or TRBV12-4, the J gene TRBJ2-1; the match to TRBD2 covers 7 bases. Trimming removed 6 bases from V and 6 bases from J; junction bases left unmatched: 5. This CDR3 spans 13 amino acids. This CDR3 is CASSRPGGNEQFF. The CDR3 DNA reads as TGTGCCAGCAGCAGACCGGGGGGCAATGAGCAGTTCTTC.